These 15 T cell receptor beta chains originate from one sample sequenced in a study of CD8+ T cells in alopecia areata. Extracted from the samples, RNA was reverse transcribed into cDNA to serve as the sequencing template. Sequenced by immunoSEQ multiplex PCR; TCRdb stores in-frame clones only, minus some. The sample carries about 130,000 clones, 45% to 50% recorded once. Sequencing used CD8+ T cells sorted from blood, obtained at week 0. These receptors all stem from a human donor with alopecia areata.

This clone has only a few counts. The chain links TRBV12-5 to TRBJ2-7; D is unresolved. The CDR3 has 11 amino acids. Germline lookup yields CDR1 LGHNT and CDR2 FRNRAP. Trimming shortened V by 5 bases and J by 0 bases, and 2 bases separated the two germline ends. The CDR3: CASGPSYEQYF. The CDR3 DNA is TGTGCTAGTGGTCCCTCCTACGAGCAGTACTTC.

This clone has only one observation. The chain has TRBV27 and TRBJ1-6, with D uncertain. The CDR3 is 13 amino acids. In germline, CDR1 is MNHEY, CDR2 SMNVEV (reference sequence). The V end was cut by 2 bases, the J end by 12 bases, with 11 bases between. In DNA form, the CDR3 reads TGTGCCAGCAGTTTACACAAGGGCCAACCCCTCCACTTT. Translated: CASSLHKGQPLHF.

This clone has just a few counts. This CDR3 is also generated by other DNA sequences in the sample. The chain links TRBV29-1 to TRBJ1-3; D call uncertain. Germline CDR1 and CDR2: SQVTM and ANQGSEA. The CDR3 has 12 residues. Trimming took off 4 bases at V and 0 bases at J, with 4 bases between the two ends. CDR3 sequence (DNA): TGCAGCGTTGTGTCCTCTGGAAACACCATATATTTT. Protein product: CSVVSSGNTIYF.

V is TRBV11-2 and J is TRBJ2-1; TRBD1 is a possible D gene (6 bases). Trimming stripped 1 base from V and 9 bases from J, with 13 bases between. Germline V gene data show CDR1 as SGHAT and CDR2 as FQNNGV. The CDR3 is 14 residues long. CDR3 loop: CASSLVGAWGEQFF. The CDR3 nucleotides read TGTGCCAGCAGCTTAGTGGGGGCCTGGGGTGAGCAGTTCTTC.

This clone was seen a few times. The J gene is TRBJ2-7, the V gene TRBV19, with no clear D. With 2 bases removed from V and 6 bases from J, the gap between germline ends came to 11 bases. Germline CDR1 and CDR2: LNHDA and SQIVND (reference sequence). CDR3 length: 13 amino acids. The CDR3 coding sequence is TGTGCCAGTAGTATAAATGTCTTGGGCGAGCAGTACTTC. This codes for CASSINVLGEQYF.

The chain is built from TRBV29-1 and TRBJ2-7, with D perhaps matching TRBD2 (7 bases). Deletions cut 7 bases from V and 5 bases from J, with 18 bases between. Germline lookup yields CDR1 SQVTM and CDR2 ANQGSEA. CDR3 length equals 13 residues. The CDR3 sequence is CSARPRGADEQYF. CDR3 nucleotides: TGCAGCGCCCGCCCCCGGGGGGCCGACGAGCAGTACTTC.

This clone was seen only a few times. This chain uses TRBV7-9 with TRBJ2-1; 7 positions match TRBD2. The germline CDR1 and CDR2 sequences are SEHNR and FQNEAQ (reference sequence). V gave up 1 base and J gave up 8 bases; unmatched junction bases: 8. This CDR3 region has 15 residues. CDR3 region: CASSLVRGGIDEQFF. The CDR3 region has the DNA TGTGCCAGCAGCTTAGTCCGGGGAGGGATCGATGAGCAGTTCTTC.

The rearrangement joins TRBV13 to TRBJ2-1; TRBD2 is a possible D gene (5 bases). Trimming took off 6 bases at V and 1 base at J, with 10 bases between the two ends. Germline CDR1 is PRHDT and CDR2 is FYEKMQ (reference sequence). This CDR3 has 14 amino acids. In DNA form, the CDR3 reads TGTGCCAGCAGTCCCCCGGGATCCTACAATGAGCAGTTCTTC. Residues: CASSPPGSYNEQFF. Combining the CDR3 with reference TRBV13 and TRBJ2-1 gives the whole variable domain AAGVIQSPRHLIKEKRETATLKCYPIPRHDTVYWYQQGPGQDPQFLISFYEKMQSDKGSIPDRFSAQQFSDYHSELNMSSLELGDSALYFCASSPPGSYNEQFFGPGTRLTVL.

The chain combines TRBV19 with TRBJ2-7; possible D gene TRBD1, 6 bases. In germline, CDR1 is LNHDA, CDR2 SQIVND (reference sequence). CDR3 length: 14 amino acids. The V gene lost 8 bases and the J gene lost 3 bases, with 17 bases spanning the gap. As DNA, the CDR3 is TGTGCCAGTGCCAGGGGCGAAACCTACTACGAGCAGTACTTC. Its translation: CASARGETYYEQYF.

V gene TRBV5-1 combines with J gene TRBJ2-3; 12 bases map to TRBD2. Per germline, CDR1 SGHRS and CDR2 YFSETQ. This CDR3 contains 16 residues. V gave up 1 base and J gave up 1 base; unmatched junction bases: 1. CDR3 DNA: TGCGCCAGCAGCTTGACTAGCGGGGGGCGCACAGATACGCAGTATTTT. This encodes CASSLTSGGRTDTQYF.

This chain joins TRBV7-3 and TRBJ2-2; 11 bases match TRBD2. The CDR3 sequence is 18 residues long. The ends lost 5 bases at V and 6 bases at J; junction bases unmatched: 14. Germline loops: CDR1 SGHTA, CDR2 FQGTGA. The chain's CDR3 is CASSPGLAGPMWAGELFF. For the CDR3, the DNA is TGTGCCAGCAGCCCAGGACTAGCGGGCCCAATGTGGGCCGGGGAGCTGTTTTTT.

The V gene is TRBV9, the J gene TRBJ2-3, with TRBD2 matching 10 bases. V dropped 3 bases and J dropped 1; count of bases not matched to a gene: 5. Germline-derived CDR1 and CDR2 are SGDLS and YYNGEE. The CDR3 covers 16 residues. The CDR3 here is CASSATSGGGTDTQYF. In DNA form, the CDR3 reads TGTGCCAGCAGCGCCACGAGCGGGGGGGGCACAGATACGCAGTATTTT.

CDR3 nucleotide sequence: TGTGCCACCAGAGGGGATGAAAAACTGTTTTTT. Protein sequence: CATRGDEKLFF. The rearrangement uses TRBV15 and TRBJ1-4; TRBD1 is a possible D gene (5 bases). The V end was cut by 6 bases, the J end by 6 bases, with 5 bases between. This CDR3 is 11 amino acids long. Germline assignment: CDR1 LNHNV and CDR2 YYDKDF (reference sequence).

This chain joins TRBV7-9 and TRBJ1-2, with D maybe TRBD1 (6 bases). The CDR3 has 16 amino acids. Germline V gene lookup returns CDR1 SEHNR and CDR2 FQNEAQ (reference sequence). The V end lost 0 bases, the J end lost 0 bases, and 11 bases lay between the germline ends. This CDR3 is CASSLARDRSNYGYTF. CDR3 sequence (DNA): TGTGCCAGCAGCTTAGCGCGAGACAGGTCTAACTATGGCTACACCTTC.

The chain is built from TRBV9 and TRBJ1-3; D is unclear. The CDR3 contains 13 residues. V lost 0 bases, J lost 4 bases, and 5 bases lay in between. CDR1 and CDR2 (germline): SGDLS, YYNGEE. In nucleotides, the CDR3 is TGTGCCAGCAGCGTAGCCGACGGAAACACCATATATTTT. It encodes CASSVADGNTIYF.